Sequencing of this T cell receptor (beta chain) was carried out in a study of cytomegalovirus exposure and HLA in healthy donors. Study background: Out of roughly 170 million T cells, an earlier analysis found around 120 million unique TCR beta sequences in total.

Remarks on this clone: What it binds is unknown.

Study observations and caveats: Reports indicate that TCR beta sequences accurately predicted the HLA-A and HLA-B alleles of most subjects.

A multiplex PCR was run with 60 Vbeta primers and 13 Jbeta primers. Some clones are missing from TCRdb's copy, which holds only in-frame ones; the method was immunoSEQ multiplex PCR. The sample lists around 110,000 clones, about 68% seen once, with over 8.5% in the top ten. The receptor was derived from a woman aged 40 to 55 in good health and CMV-seropositive. Sequences were obtained from PBMCs.

Here the CDR3 DNA reads TGTGCCAGCTCATCTACCCGACAGCTAGGTGGAAACACCATATATTTT. Translation gives CASSSTRQLGGNTIYF. The rearrangement joins TRBV18 to TRBJ1-3, with D maybe TRBD1 (5 bases). The CDR3 loop spans 16 amino acids. Germline V gene lookup returns CDR1 KGHSH and CDR2 LQKENI. Trimming pared 5 bases from V and 3 bases from J, leaving 17 bases between.